Listed below are T cell receptor beta chains from one sample, sequenced in a study of blood T cell repertoires in COVID-19. Sequencing used immunoSEQ multiplex PCR; TCRdb keeps in-frame clones, though not all of them. In the table there are fewer than 300,000 clones, 65% to 85% of which are singletons. Sequencing was carried out using peripheral blood. The source of these receptors is a person between 65 and 79 years old with COVID-19, enrolled during active disease. CDR3s include the opening cysteine and the closing phenylalanine or tryptophan. A D gene is named only where the DNA matches it firmly. The size field is filled for only some rows; it gives once, few, many or a size class.

J	V	size	D	CDR3	DNA
TRBJ2-3	TRBV3-1/TRBV3-2	.	TRBD2	CASSQVGMRGGPTDTQYF	TGTGCCAGCAGCCAAGTAGGGATGCGGGGGGGCCCTACAGATACGCAGTATTTT
TRBJ1-1	TRBV9	few	TRBD1	CASSGPRQGADEAFF	TGTGCCAGCAGCGGACCTAGACAGGGGGCGGATGAAGCTTTCTTT
TRBJ1-6	TRBV21-1	once	.	CASADHSPRGFGSPLHF	TGTGCCAGCGCCGATCATTCGCCGCGGGGGTTTGGCTCACCCCTCCACTTT
TRBJ1-5	TRBV3-1/TRBV3-2	.	.	CASSQGHSNQPQHF	TGTGCCAGCAGCCAAGGACACAGCAATCAGCCCCAGCATTTT
TRBJ2-1	TRBV19	once	.	CASSIVRAAGVVEQFF	TGTGCCAGTAGTATAGTAAGGGCGGCAGGGGTGGTTGAGCAGTTCTTC
TRBJ1-2	TRBV3-1/TRBV3-2	.	.	CASSRAQTDYGYTF	TGTGCCAGCAGCCGAGCCCAAACGGACTATGGCTACACCTTC
TRBJ2-1	TRBV3-1/TRBV3-2	once	.	CASRPTRSSYNEQFF	TGTGCCAGCCGCCCCACGAGGAGCTCCTACAATGAGCAGTTCTTC
TRBJ1-2	TRBV3-1/TRBV3-2	once	.	CASSPRTDSFYGYTF	TGTGCCAGCAGCCCCCGGACAGATTCCTTCTATGGCTACACCTTC
TRBJ1-2	TRBV18	.	TRBD1	CASSPTGVQGYTF	TGTGCCAGCTCACCAACAGGGGTGCAAGGCTACACCTTC
TRBJ2-5	TRBV3-1/TRBV3-2	.	.	CASSQDRHSETQYF	TGTGCCAGCAGCCAAGACCGACACTCAGAGACCCAGTACTTC
TRBJ1-1	TRBV7-8	.	TRBD1	CASSLRDRGMNTEAFF	TGTGCCAGCAGTCTCCGGGACAGGGGTATGAACACTGAAGCTTTCTTT
TRBJ1-1	TRBV28	.	.	CASRTWVDMNTEAFF	TGTGCCAGCAGGACTTGGGTGGACATGAACACTGAAGCTTTCTTT
TRBJ2-3	TRBV7-2	.	.	CASSLSTHGTDTQYF	TGTGCCAGCAGCTTGAGTACGCATGGCACAGATACGCAGTATTTT
TRBJ2-7	TRBV2	.	TRBD2	CATALAGGREQYF	TGTGCCACCGCACTAGCGGGAGGGCGCGAGCAGTACTTC
TRBJ2-2	TRBV18	.	TRBD1	CASSLKDRATNTGELFF	TGTGCCAGCTCACTCAAGGACAGGGCTACCAACACCGGGGAGCTGTTTTTT
TRBJ1-1	TRBV28	.	.	CASRDSVNTEAFF	TGTGCCAGCAGGGACAGCGTGAACACTGAAGCTTTCTTT
TRBJ2-7	TRBV2	.	TRBD2	CASKASGYEQYF	TGTGCCAGCAAGGCTAGCGGCTACGAGCAGTACTTC
TRBJ2-3	TRBV4-1	.	.	CASSQVSFTDTQYF	TGCGCCAGCAGCCAAGTTAGCTTCACAGATACGCAGTATTTT
TRBJ1-6	TRBV11-2	.	.	CASSSQAAYNSPLHF	TGTGCCAGCAGCAGTCAGGCCGCATATAATTCACCCCTCCACTTT
TRBJ2-7	TRBV6-5	.	TRBD2	CASSLAGIAQYF	TGTGCCAGCAGTCTAGCGGGGATCGCGCAGTACTTC
TRBJ2-3	TRBV7-8	.	TRBD2	CASRETSGADTQYF	TGTGCCAGCAGGGAGACTAGCGGGGCAGATACGCAGTATTTT
TRBJ2-1	TRBV2	.	TRBD2	CASSEALRAGGNYNEQFF	TGTGCCAGCAGTGAAGCGCTTAGGGCGGGGGGAAATTACAATGAGCAGTTCTTC
TRBJ2-2	TRBV14	.	TRBD2	CASSQSSGRRNTGELFF	TGTGCCAGCAGCCAGTCTAGCGGGAGACGAAACACCGGGGAGCTGTTTTTT
TRBJ2-2	TRBV19	.	.	CASSIAGGLFTGELFF	TGTGCCAGTAGTATAGCCGGGGGACTTTTCACCGGGGAGCTGTTTTTT
TRBJ2-5	TRBV28	.	.	CASRKNGLGETQYF	TGTGCCAGCAGAAAGAACGGTCTTGGAGAGACCCAGTACTTC
TRBJ1-6	TRBV6-6	.	.	CASSYSSDNSPLHF	TGTGCCAGCAGTTACTCTTCGGATAATTCACCCCTCCACTTT
TRBJ1-2	TRBV7-9	.	.	CASGESYGYTF	TGTGCCAGCGGGGAGTCCTATGGCTACACCTTC
TRBJ2-1	TRBV27	.	TRBD2	CASSPSGSSYNEQFF	TGTGCCAGCAGTCCTAGCGGGAGCTCCTACAATGAGCAGTTCTTC
TRBJ2-7	TRBV4-2	few	.	CASSQGNAGLSWDEQYF	TGTGCCAGCAGCCAAGGAAATGCCGGGTTGTCGTGGGACGAGCAGTACTTC
TRBJ1-5	TRBV28	.	TRBD1	CASGGQGYQPQHF	TGTGCCAGCGGGGGACAGGGGTATCAGCCCCAGCATTTT
TRBJ2-3	TRBV5-4	.	.	CASSFTPTTRADTQYF	TGTGCCAGCAGCTTCACCCCGACTACACGGGCCGATACGCAGTATTTT